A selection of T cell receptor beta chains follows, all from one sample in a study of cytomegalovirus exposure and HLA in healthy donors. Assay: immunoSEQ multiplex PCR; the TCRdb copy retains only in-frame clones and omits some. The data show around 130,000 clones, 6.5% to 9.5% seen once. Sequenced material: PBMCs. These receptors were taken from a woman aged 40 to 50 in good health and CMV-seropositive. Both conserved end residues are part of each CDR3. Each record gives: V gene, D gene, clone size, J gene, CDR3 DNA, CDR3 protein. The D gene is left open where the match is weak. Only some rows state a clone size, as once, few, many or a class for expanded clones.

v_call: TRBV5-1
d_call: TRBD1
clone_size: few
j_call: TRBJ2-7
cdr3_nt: TGCGCCAGCAGCTTTACAGGGGGCCCTTTCGACGAGCAGTACTTC
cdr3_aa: CASSFTGGPFDEQYF

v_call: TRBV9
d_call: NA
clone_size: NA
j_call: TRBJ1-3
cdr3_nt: TGTGCCAGCAGCGTAGCGGGGACTGGAAACACCATATATTTT
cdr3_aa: CASSVAGTGNTIYF

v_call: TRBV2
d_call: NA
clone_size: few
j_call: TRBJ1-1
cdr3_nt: TGTGCCAGCAGTGAAGGTACAGGGTACACTGAAGCTTTCTTT
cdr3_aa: CASSEGTGYTEAFF

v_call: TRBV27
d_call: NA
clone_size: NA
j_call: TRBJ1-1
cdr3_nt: TGTGCCAGCAGTTTAAAGGGGCGGGGCGTGGCTGAAGCTTTCTTT
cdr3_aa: CASSLKGRGVAEAFF

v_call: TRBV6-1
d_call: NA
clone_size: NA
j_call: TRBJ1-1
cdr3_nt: TGTGCCAGCAGTCAAGTCACGAGAGGCACTGAAGCTTTCTTT
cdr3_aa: CASSQVTRGTEAFF

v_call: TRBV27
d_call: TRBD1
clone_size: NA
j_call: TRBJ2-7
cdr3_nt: TGTGCCAGCAGTTCGCCCGGACAGGGGGCCTTCGACGAGCAGTACTTC
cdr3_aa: CASSSPGQGAFDEQYF

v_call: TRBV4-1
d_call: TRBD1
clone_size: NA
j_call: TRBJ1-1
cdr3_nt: TGCGCCAGCAGCCAGGGGACAGGGTGGGTCACTGAAGCTTTCTTT
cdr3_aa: CASSQGTGWVTEAFF

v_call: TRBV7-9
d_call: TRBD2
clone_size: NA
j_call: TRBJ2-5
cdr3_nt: TGTGCCAGCAGCTTAACCGGGACTAGCGGAAGAGGAGAGACCCAGTACTTC
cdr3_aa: CASSLTGTSGRGETQYF

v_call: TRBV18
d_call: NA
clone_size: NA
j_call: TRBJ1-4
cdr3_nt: TGTGCCAGCTCACTAGCCACCCCGGGAACTAATGAAAAACTGTTTTTT
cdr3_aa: CASSLATPGTNEKLFF

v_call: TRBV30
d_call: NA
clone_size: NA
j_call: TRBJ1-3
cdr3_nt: TGTGCCTGGAGTCTCGTAGCGTCTGGAAACACCATATATTTT
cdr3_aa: CAWSLVASGNTIYF

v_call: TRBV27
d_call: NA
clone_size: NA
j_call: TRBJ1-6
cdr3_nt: TGTGCCAGCAGTTTATCGGGGACACCCAATTCACCCCTCCACTTT
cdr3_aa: CASSLSGTPNSPLHF

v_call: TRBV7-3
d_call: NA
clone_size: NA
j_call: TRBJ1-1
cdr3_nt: TGTGCCAGCAGCCCTCAAGGGGGTTCTGAAGCTTTCTTT
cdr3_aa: CASSPQGGSEAFF

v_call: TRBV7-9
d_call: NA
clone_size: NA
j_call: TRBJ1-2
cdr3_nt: TGTGCCAGCAGCTTCCTTCCGGGACAAAGTGGAGGCTACACCTTC
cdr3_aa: CASSFLPGQSGGYTF

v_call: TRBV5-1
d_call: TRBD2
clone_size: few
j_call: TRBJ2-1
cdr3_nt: TGCGCCAGCAGCCGCGGACTAGCGGAAGACAATGAGCAGTTCTTC
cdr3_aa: CASSRGLAEDNEQFF

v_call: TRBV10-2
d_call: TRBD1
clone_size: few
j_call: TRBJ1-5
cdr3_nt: TGCGCCGCCCAGGGGGCTAGCAATCAGCCCCAGCATTTT
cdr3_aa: CAAQGASNQPQHF

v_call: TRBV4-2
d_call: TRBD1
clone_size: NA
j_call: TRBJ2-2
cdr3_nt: TGTGCCAGCAGCTCAACAGGGGGCGGGAACACCGGGGAGCTGTTTTTT
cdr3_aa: CASSSTGGGNTGELFF

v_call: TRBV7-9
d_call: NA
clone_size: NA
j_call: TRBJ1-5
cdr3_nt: TGTGCCAGCAGCCCCAGCAGGGGTAATCAGCCCCAGCATTTT
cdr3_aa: CASSPSRGNQPQHF

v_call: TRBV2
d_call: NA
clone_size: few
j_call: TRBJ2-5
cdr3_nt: TGTGCCAGCAGGGAGGGCGTCCAAGAGACCCAGTACTTC
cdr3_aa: CASREGVQETQYF

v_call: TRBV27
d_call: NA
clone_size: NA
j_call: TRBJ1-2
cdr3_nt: TGTGCCAGCAGTCCCGTACAGGGAGCTGGAGGCTACACCTTC
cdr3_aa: CASSPVQGAGGYTF

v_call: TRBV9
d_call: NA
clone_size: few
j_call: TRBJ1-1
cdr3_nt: TGTGCCAGCAGCGCCACTCCGGGACTCCCCACTGAAGCTTTCTTT
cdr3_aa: CASSATPGLPTEAFF

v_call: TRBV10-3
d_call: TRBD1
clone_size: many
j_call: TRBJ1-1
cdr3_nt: TGTGCCATCACTGGACAGGGGGAGAGCACTGAAGCTTTCTTT
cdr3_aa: CAITGQGESTEAFF

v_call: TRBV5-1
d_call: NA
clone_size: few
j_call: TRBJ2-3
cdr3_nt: TGCGCCAGCAGATTCGGGGGTAGCACAGATACGCAGTATTTT
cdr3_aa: CASRFGGSTDTQYF

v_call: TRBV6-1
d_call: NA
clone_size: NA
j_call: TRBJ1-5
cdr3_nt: TGTGCCAGCAGACAGGTCAATCAGCCCCAGCATTTT
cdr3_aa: CASRQVNQPQHF

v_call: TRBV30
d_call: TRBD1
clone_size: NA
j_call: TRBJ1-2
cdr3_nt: TGTGCCCAGTTCCGGGACAGGGACTATGGCTACACCTTC
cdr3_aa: CAQFRDRDYGYTF

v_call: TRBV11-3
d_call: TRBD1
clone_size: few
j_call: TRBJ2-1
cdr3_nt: TGTGCCAGCAGCCCCGGACAGGGTCACCCGGATGAGCAGTTCTTC
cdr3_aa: CASSPGQGHPDEQFF

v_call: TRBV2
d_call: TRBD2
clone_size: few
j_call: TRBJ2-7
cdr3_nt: TGTGCCAGCGGGACTAAGCGGGGCCGTCCTAGCTCCTACGAGCAGTACTTC
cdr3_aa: CASGTKRGRPSSYEQYF

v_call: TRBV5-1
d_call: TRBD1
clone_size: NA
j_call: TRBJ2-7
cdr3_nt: TGCGCCAGCAGCTTGGCGCAGGGGGCTAGCGAGCAGTACTTC
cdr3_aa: CASSLAQGASEQYF

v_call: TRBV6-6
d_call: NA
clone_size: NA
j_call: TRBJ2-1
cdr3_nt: TGTGCCAGCTGCGGGACAGAGTCCAATGAGCAGTTCTTC
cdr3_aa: CASCGTESNEQFF

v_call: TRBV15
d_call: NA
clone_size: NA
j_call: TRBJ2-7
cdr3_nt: TGTGCCACCAGCAGAGATCGAGGAGCTGGGGAGCAGTACTTC
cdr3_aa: CATSRDRGAGEQYF

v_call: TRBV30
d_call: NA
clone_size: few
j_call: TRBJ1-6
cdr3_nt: TGTGCCTGGAGCCTCCACGTCCAGGCCGCAAATTCACCCCTCCACTTT
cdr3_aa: CAWSLHVQAANSPLHF

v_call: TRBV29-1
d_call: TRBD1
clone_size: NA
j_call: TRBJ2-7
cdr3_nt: TGCAGCGTGCAACCCGGGACAGGGGACTACGAGCAGTACTTC
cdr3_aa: CSVQPGTGDYEQYF

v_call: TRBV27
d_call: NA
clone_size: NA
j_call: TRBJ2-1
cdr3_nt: TGTGCCAGCAGTTATAGCGGCGAGCAGTTCTTC
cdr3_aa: CASSYSGEQFF

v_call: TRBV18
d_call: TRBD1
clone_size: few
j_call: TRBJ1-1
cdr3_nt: TGTGCCAGCTCAGCCTCCAGGGGGGACACTGAAGCTTTCTTT
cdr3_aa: CASSASRGDTEAFF

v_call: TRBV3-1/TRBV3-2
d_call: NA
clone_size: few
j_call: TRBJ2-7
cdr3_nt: TGTGCCAGGGAGTACGAGCAGTACTTC
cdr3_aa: CAREYEQYF

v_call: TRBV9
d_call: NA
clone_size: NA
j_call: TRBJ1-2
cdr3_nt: TGTGCCAGCAGCAAGGTAGGGGCCGAGTCCTACTCTAACTATGGCTACACCTTC
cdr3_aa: CASSKVGAESYSNYGYTF

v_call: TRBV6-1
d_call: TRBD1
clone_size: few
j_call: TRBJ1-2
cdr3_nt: TGTGCCAGCACCTCGACAGGGGGGAACTATGGCTACACCTTC
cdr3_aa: CASTSTGGNYGYTF

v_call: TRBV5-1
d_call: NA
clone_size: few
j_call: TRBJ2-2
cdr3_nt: TGCGCCAGCAGTCCCCCGGACCCGGACACCCGGGAGCTGTTTTTT
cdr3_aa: CASSPPDPDTRELFF

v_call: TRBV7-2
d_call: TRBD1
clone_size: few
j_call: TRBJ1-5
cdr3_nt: TGTGCCAGCAGGGGGACAGGGGGAATAAGGAGCAATCAGCCCCAGCATTTT
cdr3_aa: CASRGTGGIRSNQPQHF

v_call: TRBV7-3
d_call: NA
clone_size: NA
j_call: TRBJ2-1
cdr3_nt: TGTGCCAGCAGCTTGGGGGGTAGCCCCTACAATGAGCAGTTCTTC
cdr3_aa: CASSLGGSPYNEQFF

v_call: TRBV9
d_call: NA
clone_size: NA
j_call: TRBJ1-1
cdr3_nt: TGTGCCAGCAGCGTAGGCGGGGGGCCGGGCACTGAAGCTTTCTTT
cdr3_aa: CASSVGGGPGTEAFF

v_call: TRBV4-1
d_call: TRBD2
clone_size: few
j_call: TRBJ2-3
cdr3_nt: TGCGCCAGCAGCCGAGAAGTGTATAGCTCGCGGGGGGGCACAGATACGCAGTATTTT
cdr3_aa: CASSREVYSSRGGTDTQYF

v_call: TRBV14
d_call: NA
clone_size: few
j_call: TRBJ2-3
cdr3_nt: TGTGCCAGCAGCGCTACTTGGGGGGGGCGTGATACGCAGTATTTT
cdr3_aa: CASSATWGGRDTQYF

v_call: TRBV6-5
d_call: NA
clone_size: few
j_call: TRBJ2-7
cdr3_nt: TGTGCCAGCACCTGGTCGCGGAGTGGGTACGAGCAGTACTTC
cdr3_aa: CASTWSRSGYEQYF

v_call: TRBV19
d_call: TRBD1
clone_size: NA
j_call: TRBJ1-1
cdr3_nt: TGTGCCAGTCAAAGCCTTGGACAGGGGGCGCCTAGATTTTTCTTT
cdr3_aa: CASQSLGQGAPRFFF

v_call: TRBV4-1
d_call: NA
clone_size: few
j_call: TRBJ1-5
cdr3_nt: TGCGCCAGCAGCCAAGATGGTCGCGGCAATCAGCCCCAGCATTTT
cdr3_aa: CASSQDGRGNQPQHF

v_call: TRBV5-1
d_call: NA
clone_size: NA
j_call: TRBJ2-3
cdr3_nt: TGCGCCAGCAGCCCCCCGGGTCTTAGCACAGATACGCAGTATTTT
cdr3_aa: CASSPPGLSTDTQYF

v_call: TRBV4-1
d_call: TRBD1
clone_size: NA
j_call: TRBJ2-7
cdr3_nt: TGCGCCAGCAGCCAAGATGGACAGGGAGAGTTCTACGAGCAGTACTTC
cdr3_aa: CASSQDGQGEFYEQYF

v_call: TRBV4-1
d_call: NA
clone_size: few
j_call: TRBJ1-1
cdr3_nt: TGCGCCAGCAGCCAAGTGCGAGGCAGGGGCACTGAAGCTTTCTTT
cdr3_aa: CASSQVRGRGTEAFF

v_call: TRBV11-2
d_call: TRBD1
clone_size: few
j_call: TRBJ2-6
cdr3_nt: TGTGCCAGCAGCCCTCAGGGGGCTGGGGCCAACGTCCTGACTTTC
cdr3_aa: CASSPQGAGANVLTF

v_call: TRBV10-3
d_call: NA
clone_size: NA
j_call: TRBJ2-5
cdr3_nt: TGTGCCATCAGTGAGAACAGGCAAGAGACCCAGTACTTC
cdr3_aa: CAISENRQETQYF

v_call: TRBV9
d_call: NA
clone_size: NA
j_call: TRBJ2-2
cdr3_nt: TGTGCCAGCAGCCTCCGGGCTCTCGATGGGGGGACCGGGGAGCTGTTTTTT
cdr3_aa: CASSLRALDGGTGELFF

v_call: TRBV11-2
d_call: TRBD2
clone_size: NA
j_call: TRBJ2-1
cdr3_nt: TGTGCCAGCAGACTACAAACTAGCGGGGGGGCCTACAATGAGCAGTTCTTC
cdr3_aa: CASRLQTSGGAYNEQFF

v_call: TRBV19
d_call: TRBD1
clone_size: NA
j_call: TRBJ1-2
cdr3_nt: TGTGCCAGTAGTATAAATCTGGGACAGAGGAGTGGCTACACCTTC
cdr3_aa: CASSINLGQRSGYTF

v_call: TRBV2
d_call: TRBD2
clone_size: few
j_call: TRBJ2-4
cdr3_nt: TGTGCCAGCAGTGAGGGGAGACTAGCGGGGGGGCTGGGAAACATTCAGTACTTC
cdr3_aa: CASSEGRLAGGLGNIQYF

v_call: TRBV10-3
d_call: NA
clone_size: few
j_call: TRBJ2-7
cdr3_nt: TGTGCCATCAGTGAGTCAAGCTACGAGCAGTACTTC
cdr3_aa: CAISESSYEQYF

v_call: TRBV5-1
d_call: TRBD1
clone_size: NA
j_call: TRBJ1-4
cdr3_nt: TGCGCCAGCAGCTTTGACCCCGGGACAGGGGGGGAAAAACTGTTTTTT
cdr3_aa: CASSFDPGTGGEKLFF

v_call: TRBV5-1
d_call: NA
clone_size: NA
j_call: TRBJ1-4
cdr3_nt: TGCGCCAGCAGCCCGACGACAGGACGACGTAATGAAAAACTGTTTTTT
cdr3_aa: CASSPTTGRRNEKLFF

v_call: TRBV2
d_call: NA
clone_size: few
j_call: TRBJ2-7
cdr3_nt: TGTGCCAGCAAGGTCAGGGAACCCTACGAGCAGTACTTC
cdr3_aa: CASKVREPYEQYF

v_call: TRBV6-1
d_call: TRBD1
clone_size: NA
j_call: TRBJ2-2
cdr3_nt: TGTGTCAGCAGTAGAGACAGGGGAGACACCGGGGAGCTGTTTTTT
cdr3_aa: CVSSRDRGDTGELFF

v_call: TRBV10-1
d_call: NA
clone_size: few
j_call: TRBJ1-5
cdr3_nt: TGCGCCAGCAGTGACAGGGGCGGGCAGCCCCAGCATTTT
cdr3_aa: CASSDRGGQPQHF